The present T cell receptor beta chain was sequenced within a study of T cell responses to AZD1222 COVID-19 vaccine. Study-wide results and limits: Vaccine-associated CD4 TCRs spanned spike, dominant at 160-218 and 743-854. The study identified only a handful of AZD1222 recipients as seropositive at baseline. There were repertoire samples only from the period after the peak T cell response. Spike-specific TCR breadth rose after two AZD1222 doses, and depth rose as well.

The length of the CDR3 is 13 residues. CDR1 MNHNY and CDR2 SVGAGI come from the germline V gene (reference sequence). V was cut by 4 bases and J by 6 bases, with 13 bases left in between. In regard to this clone: Its antigen is not known.

Produced via immunoSEQ multiplex PCR; TCRdb's table is partial and in-frame only. The sample consists of under 150,000 clones, approximately 85% of them appearing once. The clonotype comes from an adult who received the MenACWY meningococcal vaccine as a control. The chain has TRBV6-6 and TRBJ2-7; D is perhaps TRBD1 or TRBD2 (5 bases each). The material sequenced was peripheral blood, taken 28 days after the second dose of the MenACWY control vaccine. This CDR3 reads CASSSGTLAEQYF. CDR3 in DNA: TGTGCCAGCAGTTCCGGGACGCTCGCCGAGCAGTACTTC.